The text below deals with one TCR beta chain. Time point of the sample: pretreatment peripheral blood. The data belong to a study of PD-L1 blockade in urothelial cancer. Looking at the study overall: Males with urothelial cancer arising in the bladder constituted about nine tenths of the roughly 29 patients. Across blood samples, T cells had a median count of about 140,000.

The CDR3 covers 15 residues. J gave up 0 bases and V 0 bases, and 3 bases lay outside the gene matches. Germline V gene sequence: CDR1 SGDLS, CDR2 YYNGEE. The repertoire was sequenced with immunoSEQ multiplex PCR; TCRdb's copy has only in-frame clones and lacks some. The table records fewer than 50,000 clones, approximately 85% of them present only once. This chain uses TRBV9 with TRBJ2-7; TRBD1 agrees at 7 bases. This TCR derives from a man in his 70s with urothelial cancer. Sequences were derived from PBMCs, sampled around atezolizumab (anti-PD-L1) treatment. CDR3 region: CASSVGPGGSYEQYF. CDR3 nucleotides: TGTGCCAGCAGCGTAGGGCCAGGGGGCTCCTACGAGCAGTACTTC.